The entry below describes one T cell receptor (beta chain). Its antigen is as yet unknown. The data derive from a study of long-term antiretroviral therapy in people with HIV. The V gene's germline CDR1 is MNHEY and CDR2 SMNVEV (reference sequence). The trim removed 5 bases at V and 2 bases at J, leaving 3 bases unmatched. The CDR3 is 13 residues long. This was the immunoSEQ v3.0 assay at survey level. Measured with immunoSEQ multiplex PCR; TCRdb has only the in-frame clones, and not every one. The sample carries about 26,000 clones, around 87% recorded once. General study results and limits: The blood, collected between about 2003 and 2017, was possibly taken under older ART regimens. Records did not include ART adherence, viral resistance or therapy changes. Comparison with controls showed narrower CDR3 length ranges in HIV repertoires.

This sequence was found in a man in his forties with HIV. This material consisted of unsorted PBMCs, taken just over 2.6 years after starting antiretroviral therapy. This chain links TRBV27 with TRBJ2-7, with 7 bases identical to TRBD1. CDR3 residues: CASSAGQAYEQYF. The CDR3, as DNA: TGTGCCAGCAGTGCCGGACAGGCCTACGAGCAGTACTTC.